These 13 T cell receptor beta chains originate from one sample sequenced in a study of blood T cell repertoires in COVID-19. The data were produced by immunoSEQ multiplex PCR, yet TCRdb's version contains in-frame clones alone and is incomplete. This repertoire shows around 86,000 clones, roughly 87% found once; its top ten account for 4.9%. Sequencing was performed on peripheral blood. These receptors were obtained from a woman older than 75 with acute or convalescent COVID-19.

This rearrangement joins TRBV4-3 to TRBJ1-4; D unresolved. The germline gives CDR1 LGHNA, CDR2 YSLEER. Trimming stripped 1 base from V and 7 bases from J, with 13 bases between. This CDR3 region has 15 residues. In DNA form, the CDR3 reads TGCGCCAGCAGCCAAGCCGGGTCGAGGGCTGAAAAACTGTTTTTT. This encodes CASSQAGSRAEKLFF.

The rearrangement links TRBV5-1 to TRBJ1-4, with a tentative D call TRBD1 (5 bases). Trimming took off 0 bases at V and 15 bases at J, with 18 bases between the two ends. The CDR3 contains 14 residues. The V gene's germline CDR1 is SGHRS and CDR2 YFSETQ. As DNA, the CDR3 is TGCGCCAGCAGCTTGGGTCAGGGATTAACAAGGGTGTTTTTT. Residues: CASSLGQGLTRVFF.

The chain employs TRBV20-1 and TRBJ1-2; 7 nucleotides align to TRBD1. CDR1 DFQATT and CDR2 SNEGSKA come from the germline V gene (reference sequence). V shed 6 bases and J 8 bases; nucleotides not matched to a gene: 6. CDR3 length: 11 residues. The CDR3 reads CSALQGPGYTF. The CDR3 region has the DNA TGCAGTGCCCTACAGGGGCCCGGCTACACCTTC.

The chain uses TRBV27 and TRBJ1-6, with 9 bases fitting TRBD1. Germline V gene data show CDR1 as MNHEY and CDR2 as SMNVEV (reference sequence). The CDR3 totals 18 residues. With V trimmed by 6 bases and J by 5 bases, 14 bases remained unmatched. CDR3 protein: CASRKNFGQGFNNSPLHF. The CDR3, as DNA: TGTGCCAGCAGGAAAAATTTCGGACAGGGGTTTAATAATTCACCCCTCCACTTT.

The CDR3 loop is CASSSYRGPSGNTIYF. The DNA for the CDR3 is TGTGCCAGCAGCTCTTACAGGGGCCCCTCGGGTAACACCATATATTTT. This rearrangement joins TRBV7-6 to TRBJ1-3; 7 positions match TRBD1. Germline V gene data show CDR1 as SGHVS and CDR2 as FNYEAQ. The ends lost 4 bases at V and 7 bases at J; junction bases unmatched: 13. The CDR3 length is 16 residues.

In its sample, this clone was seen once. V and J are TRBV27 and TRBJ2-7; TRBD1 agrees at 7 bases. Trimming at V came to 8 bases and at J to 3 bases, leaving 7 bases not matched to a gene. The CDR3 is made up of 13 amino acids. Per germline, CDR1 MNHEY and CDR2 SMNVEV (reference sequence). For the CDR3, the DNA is TGTGCCAGCGGCCGGACAGGCTTCTACGAGCAGTACTTC. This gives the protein CASGRTGFYEQYF.

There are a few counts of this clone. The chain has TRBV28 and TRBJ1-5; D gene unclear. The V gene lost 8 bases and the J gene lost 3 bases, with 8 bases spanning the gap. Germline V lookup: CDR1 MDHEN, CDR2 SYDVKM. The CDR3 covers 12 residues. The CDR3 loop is CASGTNNQPQHF. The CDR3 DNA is TGTGCCAGCGGCACTAACAATCAGCCCCAGCATTTT.

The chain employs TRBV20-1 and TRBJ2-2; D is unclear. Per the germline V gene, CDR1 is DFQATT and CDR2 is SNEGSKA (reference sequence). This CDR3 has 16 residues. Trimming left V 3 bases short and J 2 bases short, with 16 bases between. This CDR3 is CSASRSSTLNTGELFF. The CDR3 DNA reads TGCAGTGCTAGTAGGTCATCGACTTTAAACACCGGGGAGCTGTTTTTT.

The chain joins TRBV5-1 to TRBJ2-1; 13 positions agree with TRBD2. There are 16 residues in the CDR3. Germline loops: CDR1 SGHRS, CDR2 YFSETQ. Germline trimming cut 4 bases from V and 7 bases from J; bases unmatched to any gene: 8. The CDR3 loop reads CASSPRRTSGRNEQFF. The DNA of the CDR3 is TGCGCCAGCAGCCCTAGGCGGACTAGCGGGAGAAATGAGCAGTTCTTC.

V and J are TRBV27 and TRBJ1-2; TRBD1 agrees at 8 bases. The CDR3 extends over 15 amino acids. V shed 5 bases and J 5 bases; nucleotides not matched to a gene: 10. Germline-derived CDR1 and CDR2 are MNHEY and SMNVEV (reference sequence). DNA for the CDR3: TGTGCCAGCAGTGCGGGGACAGGAGCGTGGTATGGCTACACCTTC. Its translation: CASSAGTGAWYGYTF.

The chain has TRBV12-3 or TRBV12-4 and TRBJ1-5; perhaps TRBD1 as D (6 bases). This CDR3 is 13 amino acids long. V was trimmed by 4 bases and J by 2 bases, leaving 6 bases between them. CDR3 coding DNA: TGTGCCAGCAGTTCAGGGGGCAATCAGCCCCAGCATTTT. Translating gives CASSSGGNQPQHF.

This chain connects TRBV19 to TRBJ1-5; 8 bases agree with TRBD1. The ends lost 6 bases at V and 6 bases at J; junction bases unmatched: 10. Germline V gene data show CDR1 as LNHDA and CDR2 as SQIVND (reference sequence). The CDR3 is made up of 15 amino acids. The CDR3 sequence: CASRAQGAHSQPQHF. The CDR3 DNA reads TGTGCCAGTAGGGCCCAGGGGGCGCATAGTCAGCCCCAGCATTTT.

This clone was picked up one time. CDR3 residues: CATGTTGGNQPQHF. In DNA, the CDR3 is TGTGCTACTGGGACGACCGGAGGCAATCAGCCCCAGCATTTT. The chain employs TRBV12-5 and TRBJ1-5, with D possibly TRBD1 on 5 matching bases. Per germline, CDR1 LGHNT and CDR2 FRNRAP. Trimming took off 10 bases at V and 2 bases at J, with 15 bases between the two ends. CDR3 size: 14 residues.